Detailed here is one TCR beta chain. V lost 7 bases, J lost 4 bases, and 5 bases lay in between. Germline V CDR1 and CDR2: LNHDA, SQIVND (reference sequence). CDR3 size: 11 residues. These data originate in a study of Graves' ophthalmopathy and Graves' hyperthyroidism. CDR3 regions of TCR beta were amplified from RNA transcripts. The library came from an HTBI-primed first-round RT-PCR and a second-round multiplex PCR. TCRdb re-called the multiplex PCR reads through MiXCR, storing one row per CDR3 protein. The sample shows 24,000 or so distinct CDR3 sequences, around 50% of them seen only once. The chain couples TRBV19 to TRBJ1-5; D ambiguous. Sequencing was carried out using peripheral blood. The TCR sequence derives from an adult woman with stable Graves' hyperthyroidism. DNA for the CDR3: TGTGCCAGTAAGAGGAATCAGCCCCAGCATTTT. Translation gives CASKRNQPQHF.